This passage covers 27 T cell receptor beta chains from one sample sequenced in a study of T cell changes during pregnancy in multiple sclerosis. Only in-frame clones appear in the TCRdb table, and some are missing; sequencing was by immunoSEQ multiplex PCR. The data contain roughly 47,000 clones, 85% to 90% of them seen just once; the ten biggest clones take up 8% to 9.5%. The sequences come from CD8+ T cells from peripheral blood mononuclear cells, collected in the second trimester of pregnancy. The receptors shown here come from a female donor with multiple sclerosis, enrolled in a pregnancy study.

V gene TRBV11-2 combines with J gene TRBJ2-7, with 7 bases fitting TRBD1. Germline V CDR1 and CDR2: SGHAT, FQNNGV. The CDR3 runs to 15 residues. After removal of 5 bases from V and 5 bases from J, the junction contained 12 bases not matched to a gene. The CDR3 DNA follows: TGTGCCAGCAGCAACAGACACAGGGGTATGGACGAGCAGTACTTC. Its translation: CASSNRHRGMDEQYF.

V is TRBV4-2 and J is TRBJ1-1; D is ambiguous. Between the trimmed V and J ends, which lost 0 bases and 0 bases, there was a span of 11 bases. This CDR3 spans 16 amino acids. Germline V CDR1 and CDR2: LGHNA, YNFKEQ. The CDR3 is CASSQDGRIMNTEAFF. The CDR3, as DNA: TGTGCCAGCAGCCAAGATGGCAGGATCATGAACACTGAAGCTTTCTTT.

The chain carries TRBV10-2 and TRBJ2-2, with 10 bases fitting TRBD2. CDR1 WSHSY and CDR2 SAAADI come from the germline V gene. J gave up 4 bases and V 7 bases, and 9 bases lay outside the gene matches. The CDR3 has 16 residues. The CDR3 sequence: CASMERGGPVTGELFF. The DNA of the CDR3 is TGCGCCAGCATGGAGCGGGGGGGCCCAGTCACCGGGGAGCTGTTTTTT.

The chain joins TRBV4-1 to TRBJ2-1; weak D call: TRBD2 (6 bases). V dropped 0 bases and J dropped 7 bases, with 10 bases sitting between them. Germline CDR1 and CDR2: MGHRA and YSYEKL. The CDR3 sequence is 14 residues long. CDR3 loop: CASSQDWAGNEQFF. DNA for the CDR3: TGCGCCAGCAGCCAAGATTGGGCGGGGAATGAGCAGTTCTTC.

The gene calls are TRBV27 and TRBJ2-5; possibly TRBD2 for D (5 bases). This CDR3 region has 14 residues. Trimming pared 5 bases from V and 2 bases from J, leaving 12 bases between. Germline CDR1 reads MNHEY; CDR2 reads SMNVEV (reference sequence). This chain's CDR3 is CASSPRGIQETQYF. The DNA for the CDR3 is TGTGCCAGCAGTCCCCGAGGGATACAAGAGACCCAGTACTTC.

The V gene is TRBV6-4, the J gene TRBJ2-3; 11 bases align to TRBD2. The CDR3 runs to 15 residues. The V gene's germline CDR1 is MRHNA and CDR2 SNTAGT. The V segment lost 6 bases and the J segment 3 bases; nucleotides outside the gene matches: 5. CDR3 DNA: TGTGCCAGCAGCCTACTAGCGGGGGAGACAGATACGCAGTATTTT. Its translation: CASSLLAGETDTQYF.

The chain uses TRBV6-1 and TRBJ2-2; a possible D gene is TRBD1 (5 bases). There are 16 residues in the CDR3. The V end lost 2 bases, the J end lost 3 bases, and 13 bases lay between the germline ends. The germline V gene has CDR1 MNHNS and CDR2 SASEGT. The CDR3 protein is CASSESVGLDTGELFF. The DNA for the CDR3 is TGTGCCAGCAGTGAATCGGTGGGGCTGGACACCGGGGAGCTGTTTTTT.

This sequence joins TRBV10-3 and TRBJ2-7, with TRBD1 identical over 7 bases. Germline V CDR1 and CDR2: ENHRY, SYGVKD. CDR3 length: 13 residues. The V and J ends lost 4 bases and 7 bases, in that order; junction bases with no gene match: 7. The CDR3 DNA reads as TGTGCCATCAGTGGACAGGGTCATCGTGAGCAGTACTTC. It yields the protein CAISGQGHREQYF.

The chain recombines TRBV7-8 with TRBJ1-4; the D is unclear. Trimming removed 1 base from V and 6 bases from J, with 9 bases in between. The CDR3 length is 14 residues. Per the germline V gene, CDR1 is SGHVS and CDR2 is FQNEAQ. This chain's CDR3 is CASSLGGEDEKLFF. CDR3 coding DNA: TGTGCCAGCAGCTTAGGCGGAGAGGATGAAAAACTGTTTTTT.

This chain connects TRBV28 to TRBJ2-7; perhaps TRBD2 as D (6 bases). V lost 3 bases to trimming and J lost 5 bases, with 11 bases between them. The germline gives CDR1 MDHEN, CDR2 SYDVKM. CDR3 length: 13 residues. CDR3: CASSLPGLDEQYF. Here the CDR3 DNA reads TGTGCCAGCAGTTTGCCGGGACTCGACGAGCAGTACTTC.

J is TRBJ2-7 and V is TRBV4-1; D gene uncertain. Germline assignment: CDR1 MGHRA and CDR2 YSYEKL. The CDR3 length is 16 residues. V gave up 0 bases and J gave up 6 bases, with 18 bases separating them. This CDR3 is CASSQDGTFSGPEQYF. The CDR3 bases are TGCGCCAGCAGCCAAGATGGCACGTTCTCAGGTCCCGAGCAGTACTTC.

The J gene is TRBJ2-1, the V gene TRBV30; perhaps TRBD2 as D (5 bases). CDR1 is GTSNPN, CDR2 SVGIG, per germline (reference sequence). This CDR3 spans 14 amino acids. Trimming took 4 bases from V and 6 from J, leaving 16 bases between them. CDR3 in DNA: TGTGCCTGGAAGGTTTCGGGGTCTGTCAATGAGCAGTTCTTC. This encodes CAWKVSGSVNEQFF. The complete variable domain, with remaining parts taken from reference TRBV30 and TRBJ2-1, reads SQTIHQWPATLVQPVGSPLSLECTVEGTSNPNLYWYRQAAGRGLQLLFYSVGIGQISSEVPQNLSASRPQDRQFILSSKKLLLSDSGFYLCAWKVSGSVNEQFFGPGTRLTVL.

The V call is TRBV7-9, the J call TRBJ2-7; 9 nucleotides align to TRBD2. V lost 5 bases and J lost 7; bases outside the gene matches: 9. The CDR3 is made up of 14 amino acids. In germline, CDR1 is SEHNR, CDR2 FQNEAQ (reference sequence). CDR3 amino acids: CASSTPLREGEQYF. The CDR3 nucleotides are TGTGCCAGCAGCACCCCGTTGCGGGAGGGGGAGCAGTACTTC. Combining the CDR3 with reference TRBV7-9 and TRBJ2-7 gives the whole variable domain DTGVSQNPRHKITKRGQNVTFRCDPISEHNRLYWYRQTLGQGPEFLTYFQNEAQLEKSRLLSDRFSAERPKGSFSTLEIQRTEQGDSAMYLCASSTPLREGEQYFGPGTRLTVT.

The genes are TRBV30 and TRBJ1-2, with no clear D. V lost 0 bases and J 10 bases, leaving 21 bases between the germline ends. The CDR3 is 15 amino acids. Germline CDR1 reads GTSNPN; CDR2 reads SVGIG (reference sequence). The CDR3 loop is CAWSVLYPGIGDYTF. CDR3 in DNA: TGTGCCTGGAGTGTACTTTATCCGGGGATCGGGGACTACACCTTC.

A single count supports this clone. V usage is TRBV4-1 and J usage is TRBJ1-1, with 7 bases lining up with TRBD1. Germline lookup yields CDR1 MGHRA and CDR2 YSYEKL. There are 14 residues in the CDR3. V lost 4 bases and J lost 1; bases outside the gene matches: 3. CDR3 in amino acids: CASSRWDRNTEAFF. Here the CDR3 DNA reads TGCGCCAGCAGCCGTTGGGACAGGAACACTGAAGCTTTCTTT.

This clone was counted between two and nine times. This rearrangement joins TRBV13 to TRBJ1-4, with 10 bases fitting TRBD1. V shed 5 bases and J 6 bases; nucleotides not matched to a gene: 6. CDR1 is PRHDT and CDR2 is FYEKMQ in the germline V gene (reference sequence). The CDR3 length is 15 residues. Here the CDR3 reads CASSTWTGGYEKLFF. As DNA, the CDR3 is TGTGCCAGCAGCACCTGGACAGGGGGGTATGAAAAACTGTTTTTT.

This clone was observed a few times. The chain employs TRBV6-1 and TRBJ2-7, with TRBD1 matching over 8 bases. In germline, CDR1 is MNHNS, CDR2 SASEGT. This CDR3 contains 16 residues. V dropped 2 bases and J dropped 7; count of bases not matched to a gene: 13. Here the CDR3 reads CASSELGTGPLGEQYF. The CDR3, as DNA: TGTGCCAGCAGTGAATTGGGGACAGGTCCTTTGGGGGAGCAGTACTTC.

The genes are TRBV9 and TRBJ2-5; no definite D call. V lost 0 bases and J 2 bases, leaving 5 bases between the germline ends. This CDR3 spans 13 amino acids. The V gene's germline CDR1 is SGDLS and CDR2 YYNGEE. CDR3 loop: CASSVGLQETQYF. The CDR3 coding sequence is TGTGCCAGCAGCGTAGGTCTGCAAGAGACCCAGTACTTC.

The genes are TRBV7-2 and TRBJ2-1, with TRBD2 identical over 11 bases. Per germline, CDR1 SGHTA and CDR2 FQGNSA. Unmatched junction bases numbered 12, after V lost 7 bases and J lost 4 bases. The CDR3 length is 17 residues. CDR3 sequence: CASTQGALAGGYNEQFF. CDR3 DNA: TGTGCCAGCACCCAAGGGGCCCTAGCGGGGGGATACAATGAGCAGTTCTTC.

The rearrangement links TRBV2 to TRBJ2-1; 11 bases are shared with TRBD2. From germline, CDR1 is SNHLY and CDR2 FYNNEI. The ends lost 5 bases at V and 5 bases at J; junction bases unmatched: 5. The CDR3 extends over 15 amino acids. The CDR3 reads CASSIGSGGDNEQFF. CDR3 DNA sequence: TGTGCCAGCAGTATCGGTAGCGGGGGGGACAATGAGCAGTTCTTC.

This clone was picked up a small number of times. The V and J genes are TRBV7-6 and TRBJ1-1, with a possible D match to TRBD1 (5 bases). The CDR3 is 13 residues long. Germline V CDR1 and CDR2: SGHVS, FNYEAQ. Trimming stripped 6 bases from V and 3 bases from J, with 11 bases between. This CDR3 reads CASSWGGHTEAFF. The CDR3 coding sequence is TGTGCCAGCAGTTGGGGGGGACACACTGAAGCTTTCTTT.

The V call is TRBV9, the J call TRBJ1-5; D may be TRBD1 (6 bases). The CDR3 contains 16 residues. Between the trimmed V and J ends, which lost 2 bases and 4 bases, there was a span of 16 bases. CDR1 is SGDLS, CDR2 YYNGEE, per germline. The CDR3 loop reads CASSVGAGEGNQPQHF. The CDR3 DNA is TGTGCCAGCAGCGTTGGAGCAGGGGAGGGAAATCAGCCCCAGCATTTT.

This clone has a handful of counts. The chain recombines TRBV27 with TRBJ1-5, with D possibly TRBD1 on 5 matching bases. CDR1 MNHEY and CDR2 SMNVEV come from the germline V gene (reference sequence). Trimming cost V 5 bases and J 0 bases, with 8 bases left between them. This CDR3 spans 14 amino acids. DNA for the CDR3: TGTGCCAGCAGTGTCGACAGTAGCAATCAGCCCCAGCATTTT. This sequence encodes CASSVDSSNQPQHF.

The gene calls are TRBV19 and TRBJ2-7; 7 bases agree with TRBD1. V was pared by 8 bases and J by 3 bases, with 7 bases of the junction left unmatched. The length of the CDR3 is 13 residues. Looked up from germline, CDR1 is LNHDA and CDR2 is SQIVND (reference sequence). The CDR3 sequence is CASSPGQIYEQYF. In DNA form, the CDR3 reads TGTGCCAGTTCCCCGGGACAGATCTACGAGCAGTACTTC.

The chain combines TRBV6-6 with TRBJ2-1; D unresolved. CDR1 is MNHNY, CDR2 SVGAGI, per germline (reference sequence). There are 12 residues in the CDR3. V was trimmed by 6 bases and J by 9 bases, leaving 12 bases between them. CDR3 in DNA: TGTGCCAGCAGGATCGATCGAGGTGAGCAGTTCTTC. Amino acid sequence: CASRIDRGEQFF.

The V call is TRBV13, the J call TRBJ2-2, with D possibly matching TRBD2 (6 bases). CDR1 and CDR2 (germline): PRHDT, FYEKMQ (reference sequence). V was clipped by 5 bases and J by 2 bases, with 15 bases between them. The CDR3 loop spans 16 amino acids. CDR3 sequence: CASSPRGSTNTGELFF. The CDR3 coding sequence is TGTGCCAGCAGCCCCCGGGGGTCTACCAACACCGGGGAGCTGTTTTTT.

The chain is built from TRBV2 and TRBJ2-7, with no clear D. The length of the CDR3 is 13 residues. The germline CDR1 and CDR2 sequences are SNHLY and FYNNEI. Trimming left V 9 bases short and J 6 bases short, with 18 bases between. In DNA, the CDR3 is TGTGCCAGTGCCGTTGATGGTTCGGGCGAGCAGTACTTC. This encodes CASAVDGSGEQYF. Complete variable domain (other parts from reference TRBV2 and TRBJ2-7): EPEVTQTPSHQVTQMGQEVILRCVPISNHLYFYWYRQILGQKVEFLVSFYNNEISEKSEIFDDQFSVERPDGSNFTLKIRSTKLEDSAMYFCASAVDGSGEQYFGPGTRLTVT.